Listed below are T cell receptor beta chains from one sample, sequenced in a study of vaccination effects on CD4 cells after COVID-19. These receptors' targets are unknown. This table comes from immunoSEQ multiplex PCR, and its TCRdb copy is limited to in-frame clones, with some not included. Here the sample spans tens of thousands of clones, roughly 60% being singletons. Sequencing was performed on CD4+ T cells from PBMCs cultured without peptide, taken before COVID-19 vaccination. The source of these receptors is a human donor who received a COVID-19 vaccine. Both conserved end residues are part of each CDR3. A D gene is named only where the DNA matches it firmly. Expanded clones get a size class; other rows say once, few or many, or leave the size out.

v_call,j_call,d_call,clone_size,cdr3_nt,cdr3_aa
TRBV21-1,TRBJ2-1,.,few,TGTGCCAGCAGCAATCCCGCCAGGAGCGGGAGGGGGTTGGAGCAGTTCTTC,CASSNPARSGRGLEQFF
TRBV6-5,TRBJ2-7,.,.,TGTGCCAGCAGAGACCCGGGAACCTCCCGATACGAGCAGTACTTC,CASRDPGTSRYEQYF
TRBV25-1,TRBJ1-1,.,.,TGTGCCAGCAGTGAATGGGGGGCAGGGACTGAAGCTTTCTTT,CASSEWGAGTEAFF
TRBV29-1,TRBJ1-2,.,.,TGCAGCGTTGAGGGCTCCCGGGCAGGGGGCTACACCTTC,CSVEGSRAGGYTF
TRBV19,TRBJ2-7,TRBD1,few,TGTGCCAGTAGTATAGATTACAGGGGGCGTTACGAGCAGTACTTC,CASSIDYRGRYEQYF
TRBV7-8,TRBJ1-6,TRBD1,few,TGTGCCAGCAGCTCCACGACAGGGCCTTTAACACCCCTCCACTTT,CASSSTTGPLTPLHF
TRBV3-1/TRBV3-2,TRBJ2-7,.,.,TGTGCCAGCAGCCAAGATGGTCGGGCTGGGAGCTACGAGCAGTACTTC,CASSQDGRAGSYEQYF
TRBV5-1,TRBJ1-4,TRBD1,.,TGCGCCAGCAGCCCGGGGACAGGGGATCGTGAAAAACTGTTTTTT,CASSPGTGDREKLFF
TRBV7-9,TRBJ1-4,.,.,TGTGCCAGCAGCTACGACACCCCAACTAATGAAAAACTGTTTTTT,CASSYDTPTNEKLFF
TRBV24-1,TRBJ2-3,TRBD2,.,TGTGCCACCAGTGATTCCGCGGGGGGGTCTCCTAGCACAGATACGCAGTATTTT,CATSDSAGGSPSTDTQYF
TRBV18,TRBJ1-2,TRBD1,.,TGTGCCAGCTCACCAAGGGACAGCCACTATGGCTACACCTTC,CASSPRDSHYGYTF
TRBV4-1,TRBJ2-7,.,.,TGCGCCAGCAGACAAGCCGTCCAGGGGTATTCCCACGAGCAGTACTTC,CASRQAVQGYSHEQYF
TRBV10-1,TRBJ1-5,TRBD1,few,TGCGCCAGGACAGGGGATAATCAGCCCCAGCATTTT,CARTGDNQPQHF
TRBV15,TRBJ2-7,.,few,TGTGCCACCAGCTTGGTGCGCGGGGAGCAGTACTTC,CATSLVRGEQYF
TRBV11-3,TRBJ2-2,TRBD2,.,TGTGCCAGCAGCTTATCAGGACTAGCGGGAGGGGAGCTGTTTTTT,CASSLSGLAGGELFF
TRBV6-1,TRBJ2-2,.,.,TGTGCCAGCAGTGATGCCGCGATCACCGGGGAGCTGTTTTTT,CASSDAAITGELFF
TRBV5-4,TRBJ2-5,.,.,TGTGCCAGCAGCCCGGGACTGAACCAAGAGACCCAGTACTTC,CASSPGLNQETQYF
TRBV6-5,TRBJ2-3,TRBD1,once,TGTGCCAGCAGTTATGCCGGGGGACAGGGGGTGGATACGCAGTATTTT,CASSYAGGQGVDTQYF
TRBV6-5,TRBJ2-7,TRBD2,once,TGTGCCAGCACTCGAGCGGGAAAGTCCTACGAGCAGTACTTC,CASTRAGKSYEQYF
TRBV29-1,TRBJ1-1,.,.,TGCAGCGTCCCCCCCGTTGGAAGGAACACTGAAGCTTTCTTT,CSVPPVGRNTEAFF
TRBV7-9,TRBJ2-1,TRBD2,.,TGTGCCAGCAGCTTAGTGACTAGCGGGGTCAATGAGCAGTTCTTC,CASSLVTSGVNEQFF
TRBV20-1,TRBJ2-7,TRBD2,few,TGCAGTGCTAATGATATAGCGGGGAGATACGAGCAGTACTTC,CSANDIAGRYEQYF
TRBV30,TRBJ1-2,.,.,TGTGCCTGGAGTATCAAGCCCCGCTACACCTTC,CAWSIKPRYTF
TRBV12-3/TRBV12-4,TRBJ2-5,.,.,TGTGCCAGCAGCCACCTCATGGGAGAGACCCAGTACTTC,CASSHLMGETQYF
TRBV5-1,TRBJ1-6,TRBD1,.,TGCGCCAGCAGCTCGACAGGGATCGATAATTCACCCCTCCACTTT,CASSSTGIDNSPLHF
TRBV4-1,TRBJ2-3,TRBD2,.,TGCGCCAGCAGCCAAGTGGGGACTAGCGCAGATACGCAGTATTTT,CASSQVGTSADTQYF
TRBV10-3,TRBJ1-2,.,.,TGTGCCATCAGTAGGGGTGAAAACTATGGCTACACCTTC,CAISRGENYGYTF
TRBV6-5,TRBJ1-1,.,.,TGTGCCAGCATAGGGCAGGCGAACACTGAAGCTTTCTTT,CASIGQANTEAFF
TRBV7-9,TRBJ1-1,TRBD1,once,TGTGCCAGCAGCCCCCCAGGGGGCGCTTCTGAAGCTTTCTTT,CASSPPGGASEAFF
TRBV29-1,TRBJ2-5,.,.,TGCAGCGTCCCGGAGGGGGGAAACCAAGAGACCCAGTACTTC,CSVPEGGNQETQYF
TRBV4-1,TRBJ1-1,.,.,TGCGCCAGCAGCCAAGGTCAGGGAGTGGCTCGGGGAGCTTTCTTT,CASSQGQGVARGAFF
TRBV5-1,TRBJ1-2,.,.,TGCGCCAGCAGCCTGGACATCCAATATGGCTACACCTTC,CASSLDIQYGYTF
TRBV4-2,TRBJ1-3,.,.,TGTGCCAGCAGCCAAGATTACAGTGGAAACACCATATATTTT,CASSQDYSGNTIYF
TRBV27,TRBJ2-1,.,few,TGTGCCAGCAGTACATACACGGGAGACTTAGATTATGAGCAGTTCTTC,CASSTYTGDLDYEQFF
TRBV7-8,TRBJ2-2,.,once,TGTGCCAGCAGCCTCCCCCCCGGGGAGCTGTTTTTT,CASSLPPGELFF
TRBV29-1,TRBJ1-2,.,.,TGCAGCTTAACTTATAGTGGGGCCTATGGCTACACCTTC,CSLTYSGAYGYTF
TRBV29-1,TRBJ2-3,.,.,TGCAGCGTACTACCCAGAGCGGCGATGAGCACAGATACGCAGTATTTT,CSVLPRAAMSTDTQYF
TRBV5-1,TRBJ1-1,.,few,TGCGCCAGCAGCGAGGGACCGACGAACACTGAAGCTTTCTTT,CASSEGPTNTEAFF